This T cell receptor (beta chain) was found in a study of shared clonotypes between healthy human individuals (TCRdb year 2020). General notes on the study: The cohort comprised two women and a few men aged 18 to 49 years. For each donor, CD4 naive and CD4 memory were each given three plates, CD8 naive was given two plates, and CD8 memory was given one plate. To estimate repertoire size and how much clonotype sharing occurs between individuals, the study deeply sequenced the blood TCR repertoires of five healthy adults. To increase sequencing depth and limit assay-specific biases, different laboratories used diverse techniques to prepare libraries and sequence TCR repertoires. Each donor's leukapheresis produced roughly between roughly 0.9 and 9 billion PBMCs. Beyond this particular receptor, the publication reports: Compared with non-shared clonotypes, the clonotypes found in all four sorted-subset donors had higher generation probabilities. The genetic and exposure-history diversity represented was limited by the small number of donors. Pairwise subsampling indicated that sequencing depth was expected to affect the degree of clonotype sharing among donors. Naive subsets generally had larger estimated clonotype richness than memory subsets did. Across a handful of donors, about 4.5% of naive CD4, roughly 3.5% of naive CD8, about 2.3% of memory CD4, and approximately 0.4% of memory CD8 clonotypes were shared. Incomplete sequencing was indicated by rarefaction of sorted-subset datasets, despite the large sequencing depth. Sampling was limited to blood, and TCR repertoires in tissue likely differ from TCR repertoires in blood.

From cysteine to phenylalanine, the CDR3 is 17 amino acids long. Only CDR3 DNA remains: 51 bases, in frame from the first base. Trimming accounts for 9 bases at V and 0 bases at J, while the number of junction bases matched to no gene is 11. The germline V gene (reference sequence) provides CDR1 LNHDA and CDR2 SQIVND. The donors were healthy, HIV-negative adults who had no recently reported acute infections or vaccinations. Only Caucasian adults living in Nashville, Tennessee, USA were represented among the donors. CD4+ T cells were enriched through magnetic negative selection, after which naive cells were positively selected on CD45RA and the remaining negative fraction served as the memory subset. Blood was collected by leukapheresis, and PBMCs were isolated by Ficoll-Histopaque density gradient centrifugation and then cryopreserved in liquid nitrogen vapor phase. Analytical flow cytometry was used to check the purity and quantity of each magnetically sorted T cell population. Genomic DNA was isolated from each sorted fraction and quantified by UV absorbance on a Nanodrop 2000c.

Using the deep immunoSEQ assay, multiplex PCR amplified TCR CDR3 regions from genomic DNA. For each cell subset, the extracted genomic DNA was distributed evenly across all wells of several immunoSEQ 96-well plates, and each plate served as one replicate. Each replicate PCR for sorted subsets received approximately 220 ng genomic DNA, equal to roughly 30,000 T cell genomes. The purified libraries were quantified using a Qubit 3.0 fluorometer, sized with a Bioanalyzer 2100, and then quantified again using the KAPA Library Quantification kit. Every immunoSEQ 96-well plate was sequenced on a separate single-read 150-cycle Illumina NextSeq 550 flow cell. The authors' analysis ran thus. Because the immunoSEQ output included only junctional sequences and no quality scores, the filtering could not be the same as the filtering used for full-length reads. Sequences were annotated with PyIR, a Python wrapper for IgBLAST v1.9, and V/J genes and CDR3 were assigned using IMGT germline references. Any read was removed if the V/J assignment was weak (E-value above 1e-6), the CDR3 was missing, or the read contained stop codons, out-of-frame junctions, or ambiguous translated residues. A V3J clonotype was defined by an identical inferred V gene, J gene, and CDR3 amino acid sequence. To compute the percentage overlap between repertoires, the number of shared unique clonotypes was divided by the size of the smaller repertoire. Three approaches were used to assess repertoire richness: RTK rarefaction, the Chao1 estimator, and Recon v2.1 estimates of unobserved clonotypes. OLGA was used to compute generation probabilities for all TCRbeta clonotypes that the gDNA method yielded from a handful of donors. The table was pulled from immuneACCESS by TCRdb, which kept in-frame rearrangements only. Such tables lose some clones; where checked, under half of the loss comes from unresolved V genes, and the rest has no known cause. That table gives V, J and clone size, and the DNA gave D and trimming. The table for this sample lists 600,000 to 700,000 clones; roughly 73% of them were counted only once. The ten largest clonotypes hold 1.5% to 2% of the sample.

A word on this clone: What antigen it recognizes has not been identified. No base-level quality is on record; no much larger clone is a single base apart.

Sequences were obtained from memory CD4+ T cells sorted from blood. What this sample's cell subset or site label stands for: CD45RA-negative fraction. This TCR was recovered from a woman aged 25-40 years in good health. The chain uses TRBV19 and TRBJ1-5, with 10 bases in between that match TRBD1. The CDR3 protein: CASAWDRGPYSNQPQHF. The nucleotide sequence is given as TGTGCCAGCGCGTGGGACAGGGGACCTTATAGCAATCAGCCCCAGCATTTT.